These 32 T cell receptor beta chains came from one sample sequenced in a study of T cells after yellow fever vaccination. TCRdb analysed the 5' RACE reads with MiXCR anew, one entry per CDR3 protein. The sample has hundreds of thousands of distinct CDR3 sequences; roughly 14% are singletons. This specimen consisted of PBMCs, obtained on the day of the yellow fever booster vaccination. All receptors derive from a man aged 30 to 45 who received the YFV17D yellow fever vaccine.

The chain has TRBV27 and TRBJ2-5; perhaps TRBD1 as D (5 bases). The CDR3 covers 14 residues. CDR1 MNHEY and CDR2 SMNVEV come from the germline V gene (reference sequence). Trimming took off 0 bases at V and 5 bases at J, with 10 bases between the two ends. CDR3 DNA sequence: TGTGCCAGCAGTTTATCGTCAGGGATGGAGACCCAGTACTTC. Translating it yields CASSLSSGMETQYF.

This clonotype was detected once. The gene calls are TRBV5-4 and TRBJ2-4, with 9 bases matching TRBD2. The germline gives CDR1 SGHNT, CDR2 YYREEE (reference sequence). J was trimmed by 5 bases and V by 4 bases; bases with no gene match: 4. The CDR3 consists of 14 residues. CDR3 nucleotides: TGTGCCAGCAGCCTAGCGGGAATTGAAAACATTCAGTACTTC. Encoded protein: CASSLAGIENIQYF.

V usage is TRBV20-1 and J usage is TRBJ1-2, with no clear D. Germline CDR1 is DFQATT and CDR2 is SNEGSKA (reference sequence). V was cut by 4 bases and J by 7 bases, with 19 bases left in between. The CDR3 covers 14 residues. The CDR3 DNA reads TGCAGTGCTACATCGGGCTATTCAGGAGGTGGCTACACCTTC. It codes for CSATSGYSGGGYTF.

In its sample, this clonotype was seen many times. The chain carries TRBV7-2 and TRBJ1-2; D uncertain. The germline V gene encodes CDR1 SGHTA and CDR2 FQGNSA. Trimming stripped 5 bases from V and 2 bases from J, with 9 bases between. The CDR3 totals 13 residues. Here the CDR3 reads CASSPGQNYGYTF. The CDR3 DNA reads TGTGCCAGCAGCCCCGGCCAGAACTATGGCTACACCTTC.

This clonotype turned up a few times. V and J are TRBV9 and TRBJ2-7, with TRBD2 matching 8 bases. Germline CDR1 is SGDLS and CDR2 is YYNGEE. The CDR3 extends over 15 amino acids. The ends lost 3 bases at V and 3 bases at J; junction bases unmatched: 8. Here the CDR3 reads CASSAQASGHYEQYF. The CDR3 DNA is TGTGCCAGCAGCGCCCAGGCTAGCGGGCACTACGAGCAGTACTTC.

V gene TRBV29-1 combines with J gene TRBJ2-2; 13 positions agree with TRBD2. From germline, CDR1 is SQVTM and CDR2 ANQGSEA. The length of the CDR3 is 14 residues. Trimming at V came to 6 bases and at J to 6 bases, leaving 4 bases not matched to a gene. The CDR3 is CSVAGLAGAGELFF. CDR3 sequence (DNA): TGCAGCGTAGCCGGACTAGCGGGAGCCGGGGAGCTGTTTTTT.

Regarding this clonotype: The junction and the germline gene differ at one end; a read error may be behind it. DNA of the CDR3: TGTGCTAGCAGCTTCCGGGACAGGGAAAAACTGTTTTTT. As protein: CASSFRDREKLFF. V is TRBV7-7 and J is TRBJ1-4, with 8 bases aligning to TRBD1. The germline CDR1 and CDR2 sequences are SSHAT and FNYEAQ (reference sequence). The CDR3 is 13 residues long.

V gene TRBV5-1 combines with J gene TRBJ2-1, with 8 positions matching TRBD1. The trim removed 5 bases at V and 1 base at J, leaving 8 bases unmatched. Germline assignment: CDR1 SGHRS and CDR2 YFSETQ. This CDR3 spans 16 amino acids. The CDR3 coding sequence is TGCGCCAGCAGTTTCAGACAGGGGAGGTCCTACAATGAGCAGTTCTTC. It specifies CASSFRQGRSYNEQFF.

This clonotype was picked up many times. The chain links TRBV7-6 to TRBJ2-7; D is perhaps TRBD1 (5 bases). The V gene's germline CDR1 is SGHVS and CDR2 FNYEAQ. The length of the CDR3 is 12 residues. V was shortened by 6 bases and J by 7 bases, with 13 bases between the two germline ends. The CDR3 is CASSLTGVEQYF. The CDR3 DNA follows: TGTGCCAGCAGTTTAACAGGTGTTGAGCAGTACTTC.

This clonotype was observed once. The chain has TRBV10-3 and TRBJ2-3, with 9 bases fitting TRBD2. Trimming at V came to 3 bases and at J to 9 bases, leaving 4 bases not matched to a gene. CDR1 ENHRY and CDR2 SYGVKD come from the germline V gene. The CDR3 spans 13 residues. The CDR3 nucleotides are TGTGCCATCAGTGACGCGGGGGGGGGCACGCAGTATTTT. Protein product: CAISDAGGGTQYF.

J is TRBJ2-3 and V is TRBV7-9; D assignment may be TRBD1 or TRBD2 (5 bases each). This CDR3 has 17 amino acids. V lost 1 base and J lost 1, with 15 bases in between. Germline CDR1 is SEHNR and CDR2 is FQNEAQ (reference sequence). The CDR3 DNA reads TGTGCCAGCAGCTTAGACACAGCGGACACTCGCACAGATACGCAGTATTTT. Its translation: CASSLDTADTRTDTQYF.

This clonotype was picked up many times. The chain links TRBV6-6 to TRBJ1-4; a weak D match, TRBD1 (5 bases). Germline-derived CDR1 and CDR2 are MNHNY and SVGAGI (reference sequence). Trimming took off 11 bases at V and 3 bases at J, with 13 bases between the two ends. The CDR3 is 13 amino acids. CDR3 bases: TGTGCCGGACGGGACCCAGCTAATGAAAAACTGTTTTTT. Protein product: CAGRDPANEKLFF.

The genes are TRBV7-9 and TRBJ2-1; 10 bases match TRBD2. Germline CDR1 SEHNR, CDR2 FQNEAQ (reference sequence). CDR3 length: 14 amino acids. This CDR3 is CATAGTSDYNEQFF. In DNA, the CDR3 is TGTGCAACTGCCGGGACTAGCGACTACAATGAGCAGTTCTTC.

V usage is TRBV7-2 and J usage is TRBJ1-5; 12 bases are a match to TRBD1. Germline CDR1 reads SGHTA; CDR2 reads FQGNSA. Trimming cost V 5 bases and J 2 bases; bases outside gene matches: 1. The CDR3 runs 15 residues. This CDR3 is CASSGTGGGNQPQHF. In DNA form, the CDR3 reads TGTGCCAGCAGCGGGACAGGGGGCGGCAATCAGCCCCAGCATTTT.

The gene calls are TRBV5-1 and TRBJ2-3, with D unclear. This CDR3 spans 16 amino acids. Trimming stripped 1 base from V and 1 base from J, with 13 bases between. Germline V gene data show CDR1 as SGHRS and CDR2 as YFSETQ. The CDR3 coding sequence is TGCGCCAGCAGCTTGTCGTTGGGTGGAGGCACAGATACGCAGTATTTT. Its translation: CASSLSLGGGTDTQYF. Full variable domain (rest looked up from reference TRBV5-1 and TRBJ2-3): KAGVTQTPRYLIKTRGQQVTLSCSPISGHRSVSWYQQTPGQGLQFLFEYFSETQRNKGNFPGRFSGRQFSNSRSEMNVSTLELGDSALYLCASSLSLGGGTDTQYFGPGTRLTVL.

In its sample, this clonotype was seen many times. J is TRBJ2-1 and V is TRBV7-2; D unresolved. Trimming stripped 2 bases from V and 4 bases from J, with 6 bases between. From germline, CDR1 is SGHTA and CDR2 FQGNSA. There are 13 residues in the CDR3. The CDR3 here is CASSLSTYNEQFF. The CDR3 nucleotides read TGTGCCAGCAGCTTATCAACGTACAATGAGCAGTTCTTC.

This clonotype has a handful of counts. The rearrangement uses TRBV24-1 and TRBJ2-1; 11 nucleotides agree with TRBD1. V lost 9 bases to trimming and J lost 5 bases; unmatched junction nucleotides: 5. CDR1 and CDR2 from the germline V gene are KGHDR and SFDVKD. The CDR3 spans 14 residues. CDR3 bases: TGTGCCACCGGAGGGACAGGGGGTAACAATGAGCAGTTCTTC. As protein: CATGGTGGNNEQFF.

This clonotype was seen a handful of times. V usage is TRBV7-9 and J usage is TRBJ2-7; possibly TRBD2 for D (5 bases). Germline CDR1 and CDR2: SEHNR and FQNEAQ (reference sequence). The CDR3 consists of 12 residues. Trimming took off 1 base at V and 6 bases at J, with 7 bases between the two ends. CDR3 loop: CASSLVLAEQYF. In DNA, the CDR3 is TGTGCCAGCAGCTTAGTTCTAGCCGAGCAGTACTTC.

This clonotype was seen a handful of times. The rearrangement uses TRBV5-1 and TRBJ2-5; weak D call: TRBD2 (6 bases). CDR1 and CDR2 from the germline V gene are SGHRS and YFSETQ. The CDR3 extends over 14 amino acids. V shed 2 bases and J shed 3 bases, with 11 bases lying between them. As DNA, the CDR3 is TGCGCCAGCAGCTTAGAAACGGGAGAAGAGACCCAGTACTTC. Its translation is CASSLETGEETQYF.

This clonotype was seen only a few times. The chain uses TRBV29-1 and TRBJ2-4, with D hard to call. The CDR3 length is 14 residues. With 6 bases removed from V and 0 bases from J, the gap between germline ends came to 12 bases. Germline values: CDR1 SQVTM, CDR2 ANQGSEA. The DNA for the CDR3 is TGCAGCGTGTCGGATGGGTTAGCCAAAAACATTCAGTACTTC. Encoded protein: CSVSDGLAKNIQYF.

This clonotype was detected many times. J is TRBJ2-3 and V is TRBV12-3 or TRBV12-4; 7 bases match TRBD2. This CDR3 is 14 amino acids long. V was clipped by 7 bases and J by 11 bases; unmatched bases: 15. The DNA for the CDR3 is TGTGCCAGCACCCAAGCGGGATCCCCTGCTAGGCAGTATTTT. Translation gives CASTQAGSPARQYF.

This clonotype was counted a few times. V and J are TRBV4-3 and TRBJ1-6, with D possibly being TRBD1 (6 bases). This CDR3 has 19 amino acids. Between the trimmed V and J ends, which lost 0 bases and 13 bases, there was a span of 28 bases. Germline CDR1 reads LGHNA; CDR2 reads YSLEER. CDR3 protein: CASSQDSWDTDTIIHPLHF. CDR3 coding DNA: TGCGCCAGCAGCCAAGATTCATGGGACACCGATACTATAATTCACCCCCTCCACTTT.

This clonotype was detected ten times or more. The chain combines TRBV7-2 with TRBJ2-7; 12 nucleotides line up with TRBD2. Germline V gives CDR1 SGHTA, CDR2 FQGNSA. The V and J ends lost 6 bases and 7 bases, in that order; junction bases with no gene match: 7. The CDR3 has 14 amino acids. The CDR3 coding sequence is TGTGCCAGCAGTTCACTAGCGGGAGGTGCGGAGCAGTACTTC. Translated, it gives CASSSLAGGAEQYF.

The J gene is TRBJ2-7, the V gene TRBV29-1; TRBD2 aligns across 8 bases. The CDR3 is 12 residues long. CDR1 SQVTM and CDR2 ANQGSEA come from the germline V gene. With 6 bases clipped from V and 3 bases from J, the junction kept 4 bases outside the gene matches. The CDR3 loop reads CSVATSGYEQYF. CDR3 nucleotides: TGCAGCGTCGCCACTAGCGGCTACGAGCAGTACTTC.

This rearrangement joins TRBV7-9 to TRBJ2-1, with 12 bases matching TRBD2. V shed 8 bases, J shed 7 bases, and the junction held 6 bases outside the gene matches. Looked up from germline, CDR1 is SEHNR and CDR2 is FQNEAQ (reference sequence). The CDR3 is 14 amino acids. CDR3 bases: TGTGCCAGCCTTAGACTAGCGGGAGCGAATGAGCAGTTCTTC. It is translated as CASLRLAGANEQFF.

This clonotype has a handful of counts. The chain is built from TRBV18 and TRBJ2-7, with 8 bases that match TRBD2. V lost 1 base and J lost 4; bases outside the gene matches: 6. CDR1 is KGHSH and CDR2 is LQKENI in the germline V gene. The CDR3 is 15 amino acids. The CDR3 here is CASSPRYGGVYEQYF. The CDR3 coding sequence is TGTGCCAGCTCACCACGGTACGGGGGGGTTTACGAGCAGTACTTC.

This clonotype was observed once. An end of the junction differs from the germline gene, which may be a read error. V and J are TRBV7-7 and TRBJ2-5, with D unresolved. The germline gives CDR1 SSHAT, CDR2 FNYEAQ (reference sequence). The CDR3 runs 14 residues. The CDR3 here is CASSHGPRSETQYF. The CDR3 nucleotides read TGTGCTAGCAGTCATGGCCCCAGATCGGAGACCCAGTACTTC. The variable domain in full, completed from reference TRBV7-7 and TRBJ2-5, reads GAGVSQSPRYKVTKRGQDVTLRCDPISSHATLYWYQQALGQGPEFLTYFNYEAQPDKSGLPSDRFSAERPEGSISTLTIQRTEQRDSAMYRCASSHGPRSETQYFGPGTRLLVL.

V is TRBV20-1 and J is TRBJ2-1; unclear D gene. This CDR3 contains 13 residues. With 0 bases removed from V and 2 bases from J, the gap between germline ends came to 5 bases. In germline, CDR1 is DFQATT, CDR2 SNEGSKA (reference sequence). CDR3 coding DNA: TGCAGTGCTAGAGAGGACGCCTACAATGAGCAGTTCTTC. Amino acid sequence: CSAREDAYNEQFF.

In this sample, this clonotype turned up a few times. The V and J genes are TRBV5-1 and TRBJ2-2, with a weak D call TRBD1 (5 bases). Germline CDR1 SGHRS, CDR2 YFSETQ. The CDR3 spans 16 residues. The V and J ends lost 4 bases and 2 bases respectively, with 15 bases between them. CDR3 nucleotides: TGCGCCAGCAGCCCCTCTTTGGGGCTCAACACCGGGGAGCTGTTTTTT. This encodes CASSPSLGLNTGELFF.

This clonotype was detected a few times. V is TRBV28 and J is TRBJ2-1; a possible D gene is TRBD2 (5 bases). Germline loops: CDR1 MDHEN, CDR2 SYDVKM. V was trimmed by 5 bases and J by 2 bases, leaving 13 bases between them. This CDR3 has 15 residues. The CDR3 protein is CASSHLGETYNEQFF. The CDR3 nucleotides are TGTGCCAGCAGTCACCTCGGGGAGACCTACAATGAGCAGTTCTTC.

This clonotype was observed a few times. CDR3 in amino acids: CASSSRTRDGETQYF. CDR3 DNA sequence: TGTGCCAGCAGCTCCCGCACTAGGGATGGAGAGACCCAGTACTTC. V is TRBV5-5 and J is TRBJ2-5; D may be TRBD2 (5 bases). Germline V gene lookup returns CDR1 SGHKS and CDR2 YYEKEE (reference sequence). Trimming took off 3 bases at V and 4 bases at J, with 16 bases between the two ends. The CDR3 consists of 15 residues.

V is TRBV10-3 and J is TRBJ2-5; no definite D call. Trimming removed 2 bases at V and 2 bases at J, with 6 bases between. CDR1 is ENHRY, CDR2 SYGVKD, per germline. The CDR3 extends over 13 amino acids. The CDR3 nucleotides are TGTGCCATCAGTGAGGACCTTCAAGAGACCCAGTACTTC. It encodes CAISEDLQETQYF.